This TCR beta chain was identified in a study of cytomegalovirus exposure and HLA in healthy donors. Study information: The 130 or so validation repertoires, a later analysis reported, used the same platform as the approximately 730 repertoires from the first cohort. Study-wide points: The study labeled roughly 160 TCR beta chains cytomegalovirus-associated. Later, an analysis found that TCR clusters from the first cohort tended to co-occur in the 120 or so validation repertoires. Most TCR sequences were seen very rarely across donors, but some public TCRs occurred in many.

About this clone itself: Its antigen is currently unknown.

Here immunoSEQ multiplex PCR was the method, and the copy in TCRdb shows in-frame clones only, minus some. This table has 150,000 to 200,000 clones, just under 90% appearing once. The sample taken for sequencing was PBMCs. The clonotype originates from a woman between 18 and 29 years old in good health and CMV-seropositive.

CDR3 nucleotides: TGTGCCAGCAGTTATAGCGGGAGCGAGTACGAGCAGTACTTC. This encodes CASSYSGSEYEQYF. The rearrangement joins TRBV6-5 to TRBJ2-7; 9 bases align to TRBD2. The CDR3 has 14 residues. CDR1 MNHEY and CDR2 SVGAGI come from the germline V gene. V shed 3 bases, J shed 4 bases, and the junction held 4 bases outside the gene matches.